These 10 T cell receptor beta chains came from one sample sequenced in a study of T cells in localized non-small cell lung cancer. Repertoires were generated with immunoSEQ multiplex PCR, while TCRdb's copy carries only in-frame clones and drops some. The data show about 26,000 clones, less than 95% seen once. Source: peripheral blood, taken before any cancer treatment. The receptor set was obtained from a female donor at least 60 years old with stage II squamous cell lung carcinoma.

The chain combines TRBV9 with TRBJ1-4, with a tentative D call TRBD1 (5 bases). Trimming stripped 1 base from V and 8 bases from J, with 12 bases between. The CDR3 spans 14 residues. Germline V CDR1 and CDR2: SGDLS, YYNGEE. The DNA of the CDR3 is TGTGCCAGCAGCGTAACGCAGGGAGGCGAAAAACTGTTTTTT. It translates to CASSVTQGGEKLFF.

The V gene is TRBV4-1, the J gene TRBJ1-3; D is ambiguous. Germline V lookup: CDR1 MGHRA, CDR2 YSYEKL. Trimming removed 1 base at V and 0 bases at J, with 4 bases between. The CDR3 totals 14 residues. CDR3 DNA sequence: TGCGCCAGCAGCCAAGTGGACTCTGGAAACACCATATATTTT. Protein sequence: CASSQVDSGNTIYF.

The chain couples TRBV7-9 to TRBJ1-4; 7 bases agree with TRBD1. The CDR3 is 15 residues long. The germline V gene encodes CDR1 SEHNR and CDR2 FQNEAQ (reference sequence). Trimming cost V 1 base and J 8 bases; bases outside gene matches: 7. The CDR3 loop is CASSLGEDRREKLFF. CDR3 DNA: TGTGCCAGCAGCTTAGGGGAGGACAGGCGCGAAAAACTGTTTTTT. Variable domain in full (rest from reference TRBV7-9 and TRBJ1-4): DTGVSQNPRHKITKRGQNVTFRCDPISEHNRLYWYRQTLGQGPEFLTYFQNEAQLEKSRLLSDRFSAERPKGSFSTLEIQRTEQGDSAMYLCASSLGEDRREKLFFGSGTQLSVL.

This clone was counted a single time. The chain combines TRBV7-2 with TRBJ2-7, with a tentative D call TRBD1 (5 bases). The ends were cut back, 2 bases at V and 3 bases at J, with 11 bases in the middle. The CDR3 extends over 14 amino acids. Germline V gene data show CDR1 as SGHTA and CDR2 as FQGNSA. The CDR3 protein is CASSLQGPSYEQYF. Here the CDR3 DNA reads TGTGCCAGCAGCTTACAGGGTCCTAGCTACGAGCAGTACTTC.

V usage is TRBV11-2 and J usage is TRBJ2-1; TRBD2 aligns across 10 bases. The V and J ends lost 1 base and 7 bases, in that order; junction bases with no gene match: 7. The germline V gene encodes CDR1 SGHAT and CDR2 FQNNGV. The CDR3 consists of 16 residues. CDR3 sequence (DNA): TGTGCCAGCAGCTTAGGTGGTAGCGGGGGGTATAATGAGCAGTTCTTC. This gives the protein CASSLGGSGGYNEQFF.

CDR3 DNA sequence: TGTGCCAGCTCACCACCTCCAGGGTTGAACAATGAGCAGTTCTTC. Translating gives CASSPPPGLNNEQFF. The J gene is TRBJ2-1, the V gene TRBV18; perhaps TRBD1 as D (5 bases). V lost 0 bases, J lost 5 bases, and 11 bases lay in between. The CDR3 totals 15 residues. Germline V gene data show CDR1 as KGHSH and CDR2 as LQKENI.

This clone was observed once. The rearrangement links TRBV7-2 to TRBJ2-5, with D perhaps TRBD1 or TRBD2 (6 bases each). The CDR3 contains 13 residues. From germline, CDR1 is SGHTA and CDR2 FQGNSA. V was trimmed by 2 bases and J by 5 bases, leaving 9 bases between them. The CDR3: CASSLRGRETQYF. In DNA form, the CDR3 reads TGTGCCAGCAGCTTACGGGGGCGGGAGACCCAGTACTTC. Combining the CDR3 with reference TRBV7-2 and TRBJ2-5 gives the whole variable domain GAGVSQSPSNKVTEKGKDVELRCDPISGHTALYWYRQSLGQGLEFLIYFQGNSAPDKSGLPSDRFSAERTGGSVSTLTIQRTQQEDSAVYLCASSLRGRETQYFGPGTRLLVL.

This clone occurred once. The conserved final phenylalanine or tryptophan is absent from the CDR3, which likely points to a read error. The DNA is left out, because the CDR3 cannot be placed on it with certainty; the CDR3 is given as TCRdb lists it. The rearrangement joins TRBV4-2 to TRBJ2-3; TRBD1 is the table's D call, not checked against the DNA. The CDR3 has 15 residues if both end residues are counted. Germline values: CDR1 LGHNA, CDR2 YNFKEQ. This CDR3 reads CASSQDLVGARGRYL.

J is TRBJ1-2 and V is TRBV21-1. TRBV21-1 corresponds to a pseudogene. The CDR3 is 16 residues long. CDR3 bases: TGTGCCAGCAGCTTACCCCGGGATAACCTAATTCGGGGCTACACCTTC. It is translated as CASSLPRDNLIRGYTF.

The CDR3 bases are TGTGCCAGTAGCCCGGACGCAAGGGAAAATCAGCCCCAGCATTTT. Translation gives CASSPDARENQPQHF. This rearrangement joins TRBV19 to TRBJ1-5; D call uncertain. Looked up from germline, CDR1 is LNHDA and CDR2 is SQIVND (reference sequence). The V end was cut by 6 bases, the J end by 4 bases, with 16 bases between. CDR3 length: 15 residues.